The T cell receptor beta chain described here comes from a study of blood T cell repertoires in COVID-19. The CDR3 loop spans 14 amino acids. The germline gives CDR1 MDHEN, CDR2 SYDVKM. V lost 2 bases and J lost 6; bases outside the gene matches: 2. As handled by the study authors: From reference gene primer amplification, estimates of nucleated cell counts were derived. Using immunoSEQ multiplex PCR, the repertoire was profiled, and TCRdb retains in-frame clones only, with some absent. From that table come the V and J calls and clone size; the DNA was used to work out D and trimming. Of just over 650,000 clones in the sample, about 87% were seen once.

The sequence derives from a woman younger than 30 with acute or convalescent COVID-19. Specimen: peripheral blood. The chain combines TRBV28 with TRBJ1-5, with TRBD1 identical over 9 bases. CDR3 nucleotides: TGTGCCAGCAGTTTAACGGACAGGGGTCAGCCCCAGCATTTT. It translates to CASSLTDRGQPQHF.